A single TCR beta chain is shown here with its context. This sample stems from a study of blood T cell repertoires in COVID-19. For the study at large: Specimens from acute and convalescent COVID-19 originated in the United States, Italy and Spain. Sample material is recorded as cDNA or gDNA derived from T cells, B-cell-depleted T cells, or PBMCs.

Germline trimming cut 10 bases from V and 7 bases from J; bases unmatched to any gene: 4. Germline CDR1 SGHNT, CDR2 YENEEA. The CDR3 loop spans 12 amino acids. Assay: immunoSEQ multiplex PCR; the TCRdb copy retains only in-frame clones and omits some. Altogether tens of thousands of clones are present, around 83% being singletons, with the ten largest covering roughly 27%. The rearrangement joins TRBV11-3 to TRBJ2-2, with TRBD1 matching 9 bases. Sequenced material: peripheral blood. The receptor's source is a human donor in a cohort sampled during active COVID-19. The CDR3 bases are TGTGCCACCCGACAGGGGGGCGGGGAGCTGTTTTTT. It translates to CATRQGGGELFF.